This T cell receptor beta chain derives from a study of blood T cell repertoires in COVID-19. About the study: Sites across the United States, Italy and Spain contributed samples from acute and convalescent COVID-19. T cells, B-cell-depleted T cells, or PBMCs supplied cDNA or gDNA.

The V end was cut by 0 bases, the J end by 3 bases, with 11 bases between. The CDR3 contains 15 residues. CDR1 and CDR2 (germline): ENHRY, SYGVKD. Under the authors' procedure: Estimation of nucleated cell counts relied on the amplification of reference gene primers. Repertoires were generated with immunoSEQ multiplex PCR, while TCRdb's copy carries only in-frame clones and drops some. The DNA gave D and trimming, while V, J and clone size come from that table. The sample shows just under 60,000 clones, 88% of them seen only once. The sequence was obtained from a man in his sixties with acute or convalescent COVID-19. Sequencing was performed on peripheral blood. The rearrangement links TRBV10-3 to TRBJ1-1; the D gene is possibly TRBD1 (6 bases). CDR3 residues: CAISESKRQDTEAFF. CDR3 bases: TGTGCCATCAGTGAGTCTAAGAGACAGGACACTGAAGCTTTCTTT.